What follows are 18 T cell receptor beta chains derived from one specimen sequenced in a study of T cells after yellow fever vaccination. From the 5' RACE reads, TCRdb called clonotypes with MiXCR, one entry per CDR3 protein. The sample has 510,000 or so distinct CDR3 sequences, roughly 19% seen once. The specimen comprised PBMCs, sampled 15 days after the yellow fever booster vaccination. Receptors originate from a man aged 25 to 45 who received the YFV17D yellow fever vaccine.

The chain carries TRBV7-2 and TRBJ2-2; D not resolved. The CDR3 runs to 16 residues. CDR1 SGHTA and CDR2 FQGNSA come from the germline V gene. Trimming shortened V by 2 bases and J by 2 bases, and 12 bases separated the two germline ends. This CDR3 is CASSLYGSRNTGELFF. The CDR3, as DNA: TGTGCCAGCAGCTTATATGGGTCTCGAAACACCGGGGAGCTGTTTTTT.

The chain recombines TRBV10-3 with TRBJ2-3; no firm D call. CDR3 length equals 18 residues. Deletions cut 5 bases from V and 3 bases from J, with 24 bases between. Germline CDR1 and CDR2: ENHRY and SYGVKD. This CDR3 reads CAISSPPPAPGPTDTQYF. CDR3 nucleotides: TGTGCCATCAGTTCCCCCCCGCCGGCCCCAGGCCCAACAGATACGCAGTATTTT.

This clonotype came up a few times. The J gene is TRBJ1-1, the V gene TRBV20-1; tentatively, D is TRBD1 (6 bases). Per germline, CDR1 DFQATT and CDR2 SNEGSKA (reference sequence). The CDR3 has 13 residues. Trimming removed 6 bases from V and 0 bases from J, with 11 bases in between. In DNA form, the CDR3 reads TGCAGTGCCGAACAGGGCATGAACACTGAAGCTTTCTTT. It codes for CSAEQGMNTEAFF.

This clonotype was counted once. This chain connects TRBV5-1 to TRBJ2-3; the D gene is possibly TRBD1 (5 bases). Germline-derived CDR1 and CDR2 are SGHRS and YFSETQ. Deletions cut 3 bases from V and 1 base from J, with 12 bases between. The CDR3 is 15 amino acids. This chain's CDR3 is CASSSGILGTDTQYF. CDR3 in DNA: TGCGCCAGCAGCTCAGGGATCCTTGGCACAGATACGCAGTATTTT.

The chain joins TRBV4-3 to TRBJ2-1, with unresolved D. The V and J ends lost 0 bases and 2 bases respectively, with 8 bases between them. Germline-derived CDR1 and CDR2 are LGHNA and YSLEER. This CDR3 has 15 amino acids. The CDR3 DNA sequence: TGCGCCAGCAGCCAAGACCGTCCCCCCTACAATGAGCAGTTCTTC. Amino acid sequence: CASSQDRPPYNEQFF.

The rearrangement links TRBV20-1 to TRBJ1-5; the D is unclear. V was clipped by 5 bases and J by 7 bases, with 15 bases between them. CDR1 and CDR2 from the germline V gene are DFQATT and SNEGSKA (reference sequence). The CDR3 has 13 amino acids. Here the CDR3 reads CSASRTGEQPQHF. The CDR3 DNA sequence: TGCAGTGCTTCTCGAACCGGGGAGCAGCCCCAGCATTTT.

This clonotype was found a few times. This chain links TRBV5-1 with TRBJ2-5; the match to TRBD1 covers 7 bases. V lost 0 bases and J lost 2; bases outside the gene matches: 4. CDR1 is SGHRS, CDR2 YFSETQ, per germline. CDR3 length equals 15 residues. In DNA, the CDR3 is TGCGCCAGCAGCTTGGACAGGGGATTTCAAGAGACCCAGTACTTC. As protein: CASSLDRGFQETQYF.

This clonotype was detected only once. The rearrangement uses TRBV20-1 and TRBJ1-6, with TRBD1 as a possible D gene (5 bases). Germline assignment: CDR1 DFQATT and CDR2 SNEGSKA (reference sequence). There are 11 residues in the CDR3. V lost 6 bases, J lost 10 bases, and 10 bases lay in between. The CDR3 sequence is CSAGRDSPLHF. The DNA for the CDR3 is TGCAGTGCCGGCAGGGACTCACCCCTCCACTTT.

This chain uses TRBV20-1 with TRBJ2-3; D is possibly TRBD1 or TRBD2 (6 bases each). Looked up from germline, CDR1 is DFQATT and CDR2 is SNEGSKA (reference sequence). The CDR3 consists of 14 residues. Trimming took 4 bases from V and 3 from J, leaving 14 bases between them. The CDR3 is CSAIGGLLTDTQYF. In DNA, the CDR3 is TGCAGTGCTATAGGGGGACTGCTAACAGATACGCAGTATTTT.

In its sample, this clonotype was seen a few times. J is TRBJ2-7 and V is TRBV6-6; a possible D gene is TRBD2 (5 bases). There are 12 residues in the CDR3. Germline assignment: CDR1 MNHNY and CDR2 SVGAGI (reference sequence). V shed 0 bases and J shed 7 bases, with 7 bases lying between them. The CDR3 DNA reads as TGTGCCAGCAGTTACTCGGGAGTGGAGCAGTACTTC. It is translated as CASSYSGVEQYF.

V gene TRBV10-3 combines with J gene TRBJ1-1; D gene ambiguous. V was clipped by 6 bases and J by 1 base, with 6 bases between them. The CDR3 covers 12 residues. CDR1 ENHRY and CDR2 SYGVKD come from the germline V gene. The CDR3 region is CAIRGTNTEAFF. CDR3 sequence (DNA): TGTGCCATCAGAGGAACGAACACTGAAGCTTTCTTT.

The V gene is TRBV10-2, the J gene TRBJ2-1; D might be TRBD1 or TRBD2, each matching 5 bases. This CDR3 region has 16 residues. The germline V gene has CDR1 WSHSY and CDR2 SAAADI. Trimming pared 0 bases from V and 12 bases from J, leaving 21 bases between. The CDR3 protein is CASSESEEGPKKVQFF. The CDR3 DNA reads TGCGCCAGCAGTGAGTCGGAAGAGGGGCCGAAAAAGGTGCAGTTCTTC.

This clonotype was seen a few times. The genes are TRBV11-1 and TRBJ2-4, with 10 bases matching TRBD2. Trimming at V came to 5 bases and at J to 0 bases, leaving 19 bases not matched to a gene. CDR1 is SGHAT and CDR2 is FQDESV in the germline V gene (reference sequence). The CDR3 is 21 amino acids. CDR3 bases: TGTGCCAGCAGCCCTAGGGAGGCTGGACTAGCGGATTATTTAGCCAAAAACATTCAGTACTTC. Translating gives CASSPREAGLADYLAKNIQYF.

This chain joins TRBV24-1 and TRBJ2-1, with a tentative D call TRBD1 (7 bases). Trimming stripped 9 bases from V and 10 bases from J, with 21 bases between. The CDR3 is made up of 14 amino acids. Germline-derived CDR1 and CDR2 are KGHDR and SFDVKD. CDR3 coding DNA: TGTGCCACCCAGGGGGTGGAGGAGGGGAAGGAGCAGTTCTTC. This translates into CATQGVEEGKEQFF.

The chain is built from TRBV19 and TRBJ1-2; tentatively, D is TRBD1 (5 bases). The CDR3 has 14 amino acids. V was shortened by 5 bases and J by 4 bases, with 14 bases between the two germline ends. Per germline, CDR1 LNHDA and CDR2 SQIVND (reference sequence). The CDR3: CASSGPRQIYGYTF. CDR3 DNA: TGTGCCAGTAGTGGGCCCCGACAGATCTATGGCTACACCTTC. Full variable domain (remainder filled in from reference TRBV19 and TRBJ1-2): DGGITQSPKYLFRKEGQNVTLSCEQNLNHDAMYWYRQDPGQGLRLIYYSQIVNDFQKGDIAEGYSVSREKKESFPLTVTSAQKNPTAFYLCASSGPRQIYGYTFGSGTRLTVV.

The chain joins TRBV6-1 to TRBJ2-1; possible D gene TRBD2, 7 bases. Looked up from germline, CDR1 is MNHNS and CDR2 is SASEGT. V lost 6 bases, J lost 12 bases, and 24 bases lay in between. CDR3 length: 15 residues. CDR3: CASRKVSTSHRVQFF. DNA for the CDR3: TGTGCCAGCAGGAAGGTTTCGACTAGCCACAGGGTGCAGTTCTTC.

This clonotype was detected only a few times. For the CDR3, the DNA is TGTGCCAGCAGCTTAGGGTCCCTCATCACAGATACGCAGTATTTT. Translated: CASSLGSLITDTQYF. The chain has TRBV7-2 and TRBJ2-3, with D unresolved. The ends were cut back, 1 base at V and 2 bases at J, with 10 bases in the middle. CDR1 and CDR2 (germline): SGHTA, FQGNSA. The CDR3 has 15 residues.

This clonotype appeared a few times. V and J are TRBV27 and TRBJ2-1; D unclear. Germline V gene data show CDR1 as MNHEY and CDR2 as SMNVEV (reference sequence). Trimming removed 0 bases at V and 8 bases at J, with 8 bases between. The CDR3 contains 13 residues. The CDR3 reads CASSLSIVYEQFF. The CDR3, as DNA: TGTGCCAGCAGTTTATCGATCGTTTATGAGCAGTTCTTC.